Sequencing of this T cell receptor beta chain was carried out in a study of T-cell reconstitution after alpha-beta-depleted transplantation in children (dated by TCRdb to about 2016). Context from the whole study: Using TCR repertoire profiling, the study quantitatively followed how T-cell immune reconstitution unfolded in children after TCRalphabeta/CD19-depleted allogeneic hematopoietic cell transplantation.

Preparation of the library involved PCR. For sequencing, an Illumina HiSeq 2500 was employed. TCR libraries were prepared with molecular barcoding, using unique molecular identifiers to normalize TCRbeta repertoire quantification. TCRdb reran the public reads through fastp at Q25 and MiXCR, keeping productive beta chains. Rows with a matching CDR3 protein are joined into one entry that keeps the most common DNA and genes. For this sample there are 300,000 to 400,000 distinct CDR3 sequences; 10% to 15% appear just once. The leading ten clones occupy around 4.5% of the sample. This clonotype appeared many times. Which antigen it targets is not known. No base quality values were provided; no much bigger clone lies one nucleotide off. In the germline V gene (reference sequence), CDR1 corresponds to DFQATT and CDR2 to SNEGSKA. Its CDR3 holds 15 amino acids, cysteine through phenylalanine. The entry retains the CDR3 DNA only, 45 bases that are in frame from base 1. The V end loses 0 bases and the J end loses 7 bases, and a stretch of 15 bases separates them.

The V gene is TRBV20-1 and the J gene is TRBJ1-4, with the D gene call left open. The TCR was taken from a human donor who donated a stem cell graft to a child with Fanconi anemia. The sample here was PBMCs, taken from the stem cell graft. The CDR3 protein is CSARDQRVQSEKLFF. The sequenced DNA is TGCAGTGCTAGAGATCAAAGGGTGCAGAGTGAAAAACTGTTTTTT.